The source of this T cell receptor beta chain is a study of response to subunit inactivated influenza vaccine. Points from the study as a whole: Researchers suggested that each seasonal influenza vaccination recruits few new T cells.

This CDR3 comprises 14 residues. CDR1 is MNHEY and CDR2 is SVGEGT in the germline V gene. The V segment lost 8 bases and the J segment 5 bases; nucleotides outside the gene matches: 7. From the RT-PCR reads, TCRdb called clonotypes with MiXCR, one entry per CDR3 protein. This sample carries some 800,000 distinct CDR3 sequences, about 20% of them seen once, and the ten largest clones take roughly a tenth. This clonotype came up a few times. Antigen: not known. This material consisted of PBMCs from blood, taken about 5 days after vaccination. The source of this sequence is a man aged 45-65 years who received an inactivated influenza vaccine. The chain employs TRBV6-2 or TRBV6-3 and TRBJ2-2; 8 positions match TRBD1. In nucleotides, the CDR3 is TGTGCCAGCCATCGGACAGGGTGGACCGGGGAGCTGTTTTTT. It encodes CASHRTGWTGELFF.